This T cell receptor beta chain was sequenced for a study of blood T cell repertoires in COVID-19. Study-level background: T cells, B-cell-depleted T cells, or PBMCs provided the cDNA or gDNA that served as material.

The CDR3 contains 18 residues. With 4 bases clipped from V and 6 bases from J, the junction kept 14 bases outside the gene matches. Germline CDR1 is SGHKS and CDR2 is YYEKEE (reference sequence). In the study's own analysis: Nucleated cell counts were estimated from reference gene primer amplification. The table came from immunoSEQ multiplex PCR; TCRdb's copy has only in-frame clones and leaves some out. D and trimming come from the DNA, and the V and J calls and clone size come from that table. The repertoire includes around 320,000 clones, about 90% of them detected once, and 2% to 3% sits in the top ten.

This sequence originates from a man aged 18 to 29 with active or convalescent COVID-19. V is TRBV5-5 and J is TRBJ2-2; 11 nucleotides line up with TRBD2. The sequenced sample was peripheral blood. CDR3 residues: CASSPYSGLAGTPGELFF. The CDR3 DNA sequence: TGTGCCAGCAGCCCCTATTCCGGACTAGCGGGTACTCCCGGGGAGCTGTTTTTT.